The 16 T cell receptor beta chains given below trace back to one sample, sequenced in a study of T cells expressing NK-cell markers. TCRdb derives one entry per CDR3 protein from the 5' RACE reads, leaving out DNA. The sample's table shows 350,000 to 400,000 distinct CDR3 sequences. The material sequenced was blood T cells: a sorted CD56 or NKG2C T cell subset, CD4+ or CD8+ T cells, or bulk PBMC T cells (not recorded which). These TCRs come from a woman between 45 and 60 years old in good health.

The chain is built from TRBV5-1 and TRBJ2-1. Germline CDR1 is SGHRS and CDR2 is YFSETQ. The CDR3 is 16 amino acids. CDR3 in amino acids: CASSWGTRAFYNEQFF.

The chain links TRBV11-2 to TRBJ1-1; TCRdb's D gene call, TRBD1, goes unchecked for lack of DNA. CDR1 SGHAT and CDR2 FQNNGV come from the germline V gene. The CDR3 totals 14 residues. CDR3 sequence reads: CASSHRVANTEAFF. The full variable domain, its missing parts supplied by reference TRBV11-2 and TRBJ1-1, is EAGVAQSPRYKIIEKRQSVAFWCNPISGHATLYWYQQILGQGPKLLIQFQNNGVVDDSQLPKDRFSAERLKGVDSTLKIQPAKLEDSAVYLCASSHRVANTEAFFGQGTRLTVV.

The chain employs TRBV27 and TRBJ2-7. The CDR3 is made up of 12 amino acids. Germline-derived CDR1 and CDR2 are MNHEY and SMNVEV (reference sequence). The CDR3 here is CASSTGPREQYF.

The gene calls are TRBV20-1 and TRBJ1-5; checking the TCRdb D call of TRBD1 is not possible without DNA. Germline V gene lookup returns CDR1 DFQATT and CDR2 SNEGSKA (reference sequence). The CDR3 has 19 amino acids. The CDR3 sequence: CSARDRYRGLMTGNQPQHF.

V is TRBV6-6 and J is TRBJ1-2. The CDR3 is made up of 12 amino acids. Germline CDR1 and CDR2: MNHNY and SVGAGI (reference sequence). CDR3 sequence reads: CASLREPYGYTF.

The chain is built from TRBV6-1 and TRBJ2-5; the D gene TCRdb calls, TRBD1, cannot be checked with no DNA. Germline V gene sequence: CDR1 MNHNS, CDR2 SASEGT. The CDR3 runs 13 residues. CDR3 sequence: CASRGGGAETQYF.

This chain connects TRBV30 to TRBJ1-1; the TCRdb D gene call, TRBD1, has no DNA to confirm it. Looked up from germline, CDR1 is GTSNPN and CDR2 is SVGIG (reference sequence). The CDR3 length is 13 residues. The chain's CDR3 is CASDRGQKTEAFF.

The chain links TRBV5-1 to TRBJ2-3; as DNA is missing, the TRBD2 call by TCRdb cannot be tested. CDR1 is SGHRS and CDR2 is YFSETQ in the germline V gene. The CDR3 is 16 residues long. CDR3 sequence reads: CASSGGGRASTDTQYF.

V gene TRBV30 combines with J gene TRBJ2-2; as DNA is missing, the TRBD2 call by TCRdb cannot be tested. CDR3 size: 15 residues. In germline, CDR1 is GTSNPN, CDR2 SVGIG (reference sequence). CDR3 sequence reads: CAWHLAGVNTGELFF.

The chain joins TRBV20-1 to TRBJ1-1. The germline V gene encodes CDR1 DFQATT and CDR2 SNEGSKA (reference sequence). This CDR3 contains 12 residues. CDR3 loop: CSASMTTTEAFF.

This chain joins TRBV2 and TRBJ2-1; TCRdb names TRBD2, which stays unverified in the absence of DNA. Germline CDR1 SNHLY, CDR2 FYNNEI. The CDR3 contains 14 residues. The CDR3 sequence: CASIGDYSDTEQFF.

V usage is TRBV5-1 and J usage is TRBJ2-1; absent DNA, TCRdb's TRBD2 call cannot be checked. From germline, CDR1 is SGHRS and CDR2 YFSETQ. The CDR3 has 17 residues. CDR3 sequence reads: CASSLELLSSPYNEQFF.

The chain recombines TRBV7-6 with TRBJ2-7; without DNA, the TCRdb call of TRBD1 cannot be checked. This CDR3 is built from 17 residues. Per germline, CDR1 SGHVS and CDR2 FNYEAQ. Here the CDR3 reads CASSLELGLESSYEQYF.

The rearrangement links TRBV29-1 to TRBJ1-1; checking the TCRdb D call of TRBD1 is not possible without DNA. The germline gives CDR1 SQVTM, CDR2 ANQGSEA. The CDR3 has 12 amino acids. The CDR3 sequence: CSVGTGRTEAFF.

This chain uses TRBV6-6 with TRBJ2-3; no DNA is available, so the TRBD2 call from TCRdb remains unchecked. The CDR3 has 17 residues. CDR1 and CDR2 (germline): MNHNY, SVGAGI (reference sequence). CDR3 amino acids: CASEGLAGGGGTDTQYF.

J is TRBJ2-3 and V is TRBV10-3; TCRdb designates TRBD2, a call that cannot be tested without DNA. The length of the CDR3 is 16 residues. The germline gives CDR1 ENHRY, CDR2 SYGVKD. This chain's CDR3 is CAIKSRDLEATDTQYF.